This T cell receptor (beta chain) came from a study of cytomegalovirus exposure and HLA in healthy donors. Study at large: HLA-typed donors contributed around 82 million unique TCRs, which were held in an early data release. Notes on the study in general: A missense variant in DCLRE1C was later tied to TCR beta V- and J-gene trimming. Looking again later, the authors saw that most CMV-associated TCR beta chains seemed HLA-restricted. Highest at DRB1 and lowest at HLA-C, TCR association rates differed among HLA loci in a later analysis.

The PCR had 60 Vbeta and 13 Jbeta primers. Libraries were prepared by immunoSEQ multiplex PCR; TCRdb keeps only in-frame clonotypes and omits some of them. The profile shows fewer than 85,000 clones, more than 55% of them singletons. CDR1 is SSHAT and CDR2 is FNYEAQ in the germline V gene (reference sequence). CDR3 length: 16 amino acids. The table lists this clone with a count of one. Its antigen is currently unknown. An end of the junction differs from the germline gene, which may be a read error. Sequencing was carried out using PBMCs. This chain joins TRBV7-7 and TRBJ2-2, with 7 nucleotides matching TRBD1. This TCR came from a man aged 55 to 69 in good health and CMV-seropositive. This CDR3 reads CASSLKGAPNTGELFF. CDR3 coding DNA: TGTGCTAGCAGCTTAAAGGGGGCGCCGAACACCGGGGAGCTGTTTTTT.